The entry below describes one T cell receptor (beta chain). This record comes from a study of technical replicates of blood from a few donors. The CDR3 runs 17 residues. Germline V CDR1 and CDR2: SGHNT, YENEEA. Trimming pared 5 bases from V and 0 bases from J, leaving 16 bases between. Clones were sequenced by immunoSEQ multiplex PCR, and TCRdb holds only the in-frame ones, with some missing. The sample lists fewer than 65,000 clones; 70% to 90% were seen once. This TCR was sampled from a human donor in good health. Some clones in this sample may be carry-over from other donors' samples. The rearrangement links TRBV11-3 to TRBJ2-2; possible D gene TRBD1, 6 bases. The sequenced sample was PBMCs. CDR3: CASSPRQANPNTGELFF. The CDR3 nucleotides read TGTGCCAGCAGCCCCAGACAGGCCAACCCGAACACCGGGGAGCTGTTTTTT.